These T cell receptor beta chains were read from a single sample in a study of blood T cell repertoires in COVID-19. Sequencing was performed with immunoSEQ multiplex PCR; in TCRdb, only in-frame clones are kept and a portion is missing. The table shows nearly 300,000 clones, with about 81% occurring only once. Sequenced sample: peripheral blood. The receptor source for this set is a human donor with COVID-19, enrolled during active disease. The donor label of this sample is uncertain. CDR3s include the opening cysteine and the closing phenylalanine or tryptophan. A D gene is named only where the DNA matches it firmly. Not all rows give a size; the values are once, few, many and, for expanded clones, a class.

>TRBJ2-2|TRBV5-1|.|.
CASSLDVGSNTGELFF
TGCGCCAGCAGCTTGGATGTGGGCTCGAACACCGGGGAGCTGTTTTTT
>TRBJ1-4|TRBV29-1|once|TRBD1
CSVAPAGTGSEKLFF
TGCAGCGTTGCACCGGCTGGGACAGGGAGCGAAAAACTGTTTTTT
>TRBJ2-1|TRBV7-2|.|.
CASSLGPPARGAYNEQFF
TGTGCCAGCAGCTTAGGCCCCCCCGCCAGGGGGGCCTACAATGAGCAGTTCTTC
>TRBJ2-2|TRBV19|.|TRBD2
CASSIRGVGELFF
TGTGCCAGTAGTATACGGGGGGTTGGGGAGCTGTTTTTT
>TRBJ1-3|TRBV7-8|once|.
CASSSTGSTAGNTIYF
TGTGCCAGCAGCTCAACGGGATCCACGGCTGGAAACACCATATATTTT
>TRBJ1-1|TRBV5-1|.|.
CASSSRENTEAFF
TGCGCCAGCAGCTCCAGGGAGAACACTGAAGCTTTCTTT
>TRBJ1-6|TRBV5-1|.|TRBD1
CASSLTGQEPSPLHF
TGCGCCAGCAGCTTAACCGGACAGGAGCCTTCACCCCTCCACTTT
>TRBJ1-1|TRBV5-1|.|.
CASSFRTGRVNTEAFF
TGCGCCAGCAGCTTCCGTACAGGCAGGGTGAACACTGAAGCTTTCTTT
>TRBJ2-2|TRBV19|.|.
CASSTGTPNTGELFF
TGTGCCAGTAGTACCGGGACTCCGAACACCGGGGAGCTGTTTTTT
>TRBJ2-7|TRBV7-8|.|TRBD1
CASSLALGTGAYEQYF
TGTGCCAGCAGCTTAGCCCTCGGGACAGGGGCCTACGAGCAGTACTTC
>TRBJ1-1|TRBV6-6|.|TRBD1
CASRDTGGGNEAFF
TGTGCCAGCAGAGATACAGGGGGCGGGAATGAAGCTTTCTTT
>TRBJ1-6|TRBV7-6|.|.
CASSLATDPNNSPLHF
TGTGCCAGCAGCTTAGCGACAGACCCTAATAATTCACCCCTCCACTTT
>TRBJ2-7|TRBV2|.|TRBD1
CASNGQGVDEQYF
TGTGCCAGCAACGGACAGGGTGTCGACGAGCAGTACTTC
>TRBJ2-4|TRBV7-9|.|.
CASSQGQVQYF
TGTGCCAGCAGCCAAGGACAAGTGCAGTACTTC
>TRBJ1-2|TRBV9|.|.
CASSALGGATNGYTF
TGTGCCAGCAGCGCCCTTGGGGGGGCAACCAATGGCTACACCTTC
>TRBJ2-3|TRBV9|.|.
CASSVGGSTDTQYF
TGTGCCAGCAGCGTAGGAGGGAGCACAGATACGCAGTATTTT
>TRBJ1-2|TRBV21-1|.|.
CASSKDEGETRGYGYTF
TGTGCCAGCAGCAAAGATGAGGGGGAGACGCGCGGGTATGGCTACACCTTC
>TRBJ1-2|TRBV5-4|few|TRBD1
CASSLQGGLYGYTF
TGTGCCAGCAGCTTACAGGGGGGCCTCTATGGCTACACCTTC
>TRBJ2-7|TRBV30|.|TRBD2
CAWNRDYAYEQYF
TGTGCCTGGAACCGGGACTATGCCTACGAGCAGTACTTC
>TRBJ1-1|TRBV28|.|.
CASSLSGEVNTEAFF
TGTGCCAGCAGTTTATCTGGAGAGGTGAACACTGAAGCTTTCTTT
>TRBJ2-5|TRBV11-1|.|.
CASSQRRGSETQYF
TGTGCCAGCAGCCAACGTCGGGGTTCAGAGACCCAGTACTTC
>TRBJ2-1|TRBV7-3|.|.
CASSSRGGQGTHEQFF
TGTGCCAGCAGCTCTCGGGGGGGACAGGGAACCCATGAGCAGTTCTTC
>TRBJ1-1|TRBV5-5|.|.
CASSPVGDTEAFF
TGTGCCAGCAGCCCTGTAGGGGACACTGAAGCTTTCTTT
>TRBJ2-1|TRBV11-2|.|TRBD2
CASSLAGGTNEQFF
TGTGCCAGCAGCTTAGCGGGAGGGACAAATGAGCAGTTCTTC
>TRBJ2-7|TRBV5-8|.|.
CASSLGTHHEQYF
TGTGCCAGCAGCTTGGGGACTCATCACGAGCAGTACTTC
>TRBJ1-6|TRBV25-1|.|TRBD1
CASGQGAGYSPLHF
TGTGCCAGCGGCCAGGGGGCAGGTTATTCACCCCTCCACTTT
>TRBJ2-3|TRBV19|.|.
CASTTGRVDTQYF
TGTGCCAGTACGACCGGGAGAGTAGATACGCAGTATTTT